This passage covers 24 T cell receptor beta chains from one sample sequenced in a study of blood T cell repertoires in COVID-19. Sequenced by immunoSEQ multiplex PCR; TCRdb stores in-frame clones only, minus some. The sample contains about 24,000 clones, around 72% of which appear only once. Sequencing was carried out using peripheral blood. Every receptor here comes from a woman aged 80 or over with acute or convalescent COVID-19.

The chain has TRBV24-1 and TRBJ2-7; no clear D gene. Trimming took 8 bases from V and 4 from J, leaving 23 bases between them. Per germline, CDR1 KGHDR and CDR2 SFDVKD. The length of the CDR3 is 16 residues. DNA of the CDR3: TGTGCCACCAAGCCCGAAAAATCGAAGATGAATTACGAGCAGTACTTC. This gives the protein CATKPEKSKMNYEQYF.

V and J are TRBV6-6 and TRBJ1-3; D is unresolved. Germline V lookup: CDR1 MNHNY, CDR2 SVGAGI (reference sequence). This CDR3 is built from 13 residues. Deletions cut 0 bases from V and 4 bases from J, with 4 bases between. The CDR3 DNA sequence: TGTGCCAGCAGTTACTCGACAGGAAACACCATATATTTT. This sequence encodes CASSYSTGNTIYF.

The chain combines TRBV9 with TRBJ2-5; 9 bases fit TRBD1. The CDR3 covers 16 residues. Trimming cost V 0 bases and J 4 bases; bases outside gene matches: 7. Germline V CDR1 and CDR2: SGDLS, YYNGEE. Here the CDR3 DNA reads TGTGCCAGCAGCGTAGACCCGGACAGGGGAGGAGAGACCCAGTACTTC. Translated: CASSVDPDRGGETQYF.

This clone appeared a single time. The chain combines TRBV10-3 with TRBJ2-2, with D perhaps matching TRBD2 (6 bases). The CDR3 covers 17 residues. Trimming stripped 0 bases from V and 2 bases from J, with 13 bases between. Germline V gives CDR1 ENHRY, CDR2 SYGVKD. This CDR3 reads CAISESRAGINTGELFF. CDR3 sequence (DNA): TGTGCCATCAGTGAGTCCAGGGCGGGGATCAACACCGGGGAGCTGTTTTTT.

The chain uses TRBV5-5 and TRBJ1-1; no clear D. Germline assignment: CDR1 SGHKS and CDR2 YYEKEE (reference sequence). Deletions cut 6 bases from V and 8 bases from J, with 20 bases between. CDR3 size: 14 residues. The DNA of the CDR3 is TGTGCCAGCAAAAATTCGGCGGCCGCCGTAGAAGCTTTCTTT. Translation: CASKNSAAAVEAFF.

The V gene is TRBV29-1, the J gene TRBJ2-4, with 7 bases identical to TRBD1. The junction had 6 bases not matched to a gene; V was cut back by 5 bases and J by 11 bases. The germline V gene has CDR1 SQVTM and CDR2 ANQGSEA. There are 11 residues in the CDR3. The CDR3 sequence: CSVSQGELQYF. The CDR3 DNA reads TGCAGCGTTTCCCAGGGGGAGCTTCAGTACTTC.

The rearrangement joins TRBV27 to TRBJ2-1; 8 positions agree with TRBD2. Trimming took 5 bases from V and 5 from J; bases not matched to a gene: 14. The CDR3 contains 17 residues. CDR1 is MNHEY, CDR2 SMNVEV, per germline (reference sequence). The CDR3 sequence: CASSLISPGLADNEQFF. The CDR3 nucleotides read TGTGCCAGCAGTCTCATATCACCCGGACTAGCCGACAATGAGCAGTTCTTC.

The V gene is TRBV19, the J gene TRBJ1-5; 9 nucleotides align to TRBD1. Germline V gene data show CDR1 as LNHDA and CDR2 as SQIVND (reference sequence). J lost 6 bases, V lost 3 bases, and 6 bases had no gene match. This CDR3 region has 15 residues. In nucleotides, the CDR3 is TGTGCCAGTAGTATGGGGGGACAGGGAGGTCAGCCCCAGCATTTT. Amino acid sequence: CASSMGGQGGQPQHF.

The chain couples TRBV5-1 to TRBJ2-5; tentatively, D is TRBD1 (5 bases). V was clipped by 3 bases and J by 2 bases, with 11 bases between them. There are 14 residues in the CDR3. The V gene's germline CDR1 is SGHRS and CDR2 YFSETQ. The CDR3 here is CASSYRDSQETQYF. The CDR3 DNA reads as TGCGCCAGCAGCTATCGCGACAGTCAAGAGACCCAGTACTTC.

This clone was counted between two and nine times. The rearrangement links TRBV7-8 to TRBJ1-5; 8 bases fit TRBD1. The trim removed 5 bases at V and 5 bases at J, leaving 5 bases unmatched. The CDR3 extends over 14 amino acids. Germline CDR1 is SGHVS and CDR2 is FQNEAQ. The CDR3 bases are TGTGCCAGCAGCCCGGACAGGGATGATCAGCCCCAGCATTTT. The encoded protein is CASSPDRDDQPQHF.

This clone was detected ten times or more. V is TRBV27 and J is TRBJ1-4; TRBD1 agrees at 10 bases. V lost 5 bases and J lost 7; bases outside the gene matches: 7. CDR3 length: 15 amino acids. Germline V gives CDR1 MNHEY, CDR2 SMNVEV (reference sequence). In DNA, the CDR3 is TGTGCCAGCAGTCGTTGGACAGGGGGGGGTGAAAAACTGTTTTTT. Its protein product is CASSRWTGGGEKLFF.

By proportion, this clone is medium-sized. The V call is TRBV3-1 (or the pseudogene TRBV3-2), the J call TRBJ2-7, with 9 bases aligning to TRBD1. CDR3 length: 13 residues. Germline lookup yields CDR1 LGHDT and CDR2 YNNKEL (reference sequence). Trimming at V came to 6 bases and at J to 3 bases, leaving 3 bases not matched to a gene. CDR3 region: CASRQGADYEQYF. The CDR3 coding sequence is TGTGCCAGCAGACAGGGGGCCGACTACGAGCAGTACTTC.

CDR3 sequence (DNA): TGTGCCAGCAGCTTCCGGACAGGGTGGGGCGAGCAGTACTTC. It codes for CASSFRTGWGEQYF. The chain recombines TRBV7-2 with TRBJ2-7; 8 nucleotides line up with TRBD1. V trimming: 3 bases; J trimming: 6 bases; junction bases outside the gene matches: 7. Germline values: CDR1 SGHTA, CDR2 FQGNSA. The CDR3 is 14 amino acids.

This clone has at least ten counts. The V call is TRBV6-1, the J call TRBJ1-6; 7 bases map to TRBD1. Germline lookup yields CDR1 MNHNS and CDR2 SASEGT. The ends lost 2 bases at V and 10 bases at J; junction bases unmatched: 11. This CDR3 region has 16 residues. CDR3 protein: CASSERFRQGRSPLHF. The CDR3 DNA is TGTGCCAGCAGTGAAAGATTCCGACAGGGCCGATCACCCCTCCACTTT.

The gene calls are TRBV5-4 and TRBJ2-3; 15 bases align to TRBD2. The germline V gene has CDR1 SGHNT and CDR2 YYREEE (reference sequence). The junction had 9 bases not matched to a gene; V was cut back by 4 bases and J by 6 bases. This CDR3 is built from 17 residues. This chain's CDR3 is CASSPGTSGGHVDTQYF. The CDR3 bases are TGTGCCAGCAGCCCGGGGACTAGCGGGGGGCACGTGGATACGCAGTATTTT.

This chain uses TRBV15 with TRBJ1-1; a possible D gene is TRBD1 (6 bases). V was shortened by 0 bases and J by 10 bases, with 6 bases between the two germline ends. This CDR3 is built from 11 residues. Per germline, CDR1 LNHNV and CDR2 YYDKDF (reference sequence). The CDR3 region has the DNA TGTGCCACCAGCAGAGAAGGGGGAGCTTTCTTT. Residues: CATSREGGAFF.

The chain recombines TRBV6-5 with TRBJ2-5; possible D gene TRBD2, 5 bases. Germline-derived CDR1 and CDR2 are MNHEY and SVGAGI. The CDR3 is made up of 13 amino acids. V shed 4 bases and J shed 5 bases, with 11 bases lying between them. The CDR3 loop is CASSFTSKETQYF. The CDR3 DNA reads TGTGCCAGCAGTTTTACTAGTAAGGAGACCCAGTACTTC.

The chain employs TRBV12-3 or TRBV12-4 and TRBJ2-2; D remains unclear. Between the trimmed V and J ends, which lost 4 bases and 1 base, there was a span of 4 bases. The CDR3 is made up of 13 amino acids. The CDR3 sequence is CASSSRNTGELFF. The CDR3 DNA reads TGTGCCAGCAGTTCCAGGAACACCGGGGAGCTGTTTTTT.

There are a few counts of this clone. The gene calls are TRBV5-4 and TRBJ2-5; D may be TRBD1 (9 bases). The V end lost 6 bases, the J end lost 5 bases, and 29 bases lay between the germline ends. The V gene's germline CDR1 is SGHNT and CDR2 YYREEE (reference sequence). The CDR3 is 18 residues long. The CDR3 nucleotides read TGTGCCAGCACGGCGGGGGGACAGGGCGTTTCTCTTCTGGAGACCCAGTACTTC. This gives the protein CASTAGGQGVSLLETQYF.

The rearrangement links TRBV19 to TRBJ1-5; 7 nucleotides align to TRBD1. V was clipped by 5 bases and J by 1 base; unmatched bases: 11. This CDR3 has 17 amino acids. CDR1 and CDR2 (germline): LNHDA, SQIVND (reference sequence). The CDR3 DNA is TGTGCCAGTAGTCCCCGGACAGGTTCGGGGAGCAATCAGCCCCAGCATTTT. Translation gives CASSPRTGSGSNQPQHF.

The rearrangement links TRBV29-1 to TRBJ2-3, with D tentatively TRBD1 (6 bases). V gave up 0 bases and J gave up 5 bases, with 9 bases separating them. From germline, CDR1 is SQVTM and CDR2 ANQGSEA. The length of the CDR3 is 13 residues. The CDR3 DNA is TGCAGCGTTGAAGATCGGACAGAAGATACGCAGTATTTT. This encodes CSVEDRTEDTQYF.

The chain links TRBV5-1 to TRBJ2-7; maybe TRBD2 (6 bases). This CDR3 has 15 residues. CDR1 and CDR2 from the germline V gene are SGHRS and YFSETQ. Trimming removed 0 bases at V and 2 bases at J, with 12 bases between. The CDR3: CASSLGPGEPYEQYF. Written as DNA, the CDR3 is TGCGCCAGCAGCTTGGGGCCGGGGGAGCCCTACGAGCAGTACTTC.

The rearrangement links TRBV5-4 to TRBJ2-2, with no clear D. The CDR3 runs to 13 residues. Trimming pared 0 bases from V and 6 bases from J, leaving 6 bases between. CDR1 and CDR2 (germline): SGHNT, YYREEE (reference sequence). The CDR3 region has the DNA TGTGCCAGCAGCTTGGAGAGCCCCGGGGAGCTGTTTTTT. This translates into CASSLESPGELFF.

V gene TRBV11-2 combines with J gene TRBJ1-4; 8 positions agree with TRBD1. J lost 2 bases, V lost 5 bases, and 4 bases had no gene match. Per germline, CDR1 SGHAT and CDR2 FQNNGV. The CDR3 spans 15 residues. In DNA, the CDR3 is TGTGCCAGCAGCCCACGGGACAGGACTAATGAAAAACTGTTTTTT. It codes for CASSPRDRTNEKLFF.